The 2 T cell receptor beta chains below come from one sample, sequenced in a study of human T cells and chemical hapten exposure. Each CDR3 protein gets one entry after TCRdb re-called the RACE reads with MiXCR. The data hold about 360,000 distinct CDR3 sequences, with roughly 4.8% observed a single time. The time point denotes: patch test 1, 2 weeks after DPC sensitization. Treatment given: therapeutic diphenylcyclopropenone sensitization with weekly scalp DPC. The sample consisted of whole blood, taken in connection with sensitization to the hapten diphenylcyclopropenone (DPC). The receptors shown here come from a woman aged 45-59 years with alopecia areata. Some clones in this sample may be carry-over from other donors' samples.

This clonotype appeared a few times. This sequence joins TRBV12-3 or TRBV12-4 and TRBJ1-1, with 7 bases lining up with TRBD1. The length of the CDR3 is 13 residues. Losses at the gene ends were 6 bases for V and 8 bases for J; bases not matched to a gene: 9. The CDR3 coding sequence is TGTGCCAGCAGCCGACCTGGGACAGTGGAAGCTTTCTTT. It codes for CASSRPGTVEAFF.

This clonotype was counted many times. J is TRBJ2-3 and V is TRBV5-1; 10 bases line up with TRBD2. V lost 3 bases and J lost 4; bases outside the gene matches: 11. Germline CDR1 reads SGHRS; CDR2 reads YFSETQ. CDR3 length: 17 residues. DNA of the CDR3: TGCGCCAGCAGCTGGGGTCGGAACCTAGCGGGAGCAGATACGCAGTATTTT. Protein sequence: CASSWGRNLAGADTQYF.